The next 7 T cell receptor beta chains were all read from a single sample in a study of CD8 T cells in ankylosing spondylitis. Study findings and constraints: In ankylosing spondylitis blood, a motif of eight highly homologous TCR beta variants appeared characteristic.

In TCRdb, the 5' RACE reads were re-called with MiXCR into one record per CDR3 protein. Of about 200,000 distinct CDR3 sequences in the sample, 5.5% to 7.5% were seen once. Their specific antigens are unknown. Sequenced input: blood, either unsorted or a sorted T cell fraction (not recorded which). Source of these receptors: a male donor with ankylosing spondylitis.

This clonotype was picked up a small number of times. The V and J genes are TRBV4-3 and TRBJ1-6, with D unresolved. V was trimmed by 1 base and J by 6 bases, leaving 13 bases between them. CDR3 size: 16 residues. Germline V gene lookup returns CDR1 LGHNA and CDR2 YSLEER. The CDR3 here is CASSQVPGMSNSPLHF. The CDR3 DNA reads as TGCGCCAGCAGCCAAGTACCTGGGATGAGTAATTCACCCCTCCACTTT.

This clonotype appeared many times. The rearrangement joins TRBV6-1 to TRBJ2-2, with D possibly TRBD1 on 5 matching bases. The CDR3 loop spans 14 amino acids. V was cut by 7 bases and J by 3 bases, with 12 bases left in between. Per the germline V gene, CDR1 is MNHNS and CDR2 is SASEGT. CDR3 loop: CASTLIGDTGELFF. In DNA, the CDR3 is TGTGCCAGCACACTGATAGGGGACACCGGGGAGCTGTTTTTT.

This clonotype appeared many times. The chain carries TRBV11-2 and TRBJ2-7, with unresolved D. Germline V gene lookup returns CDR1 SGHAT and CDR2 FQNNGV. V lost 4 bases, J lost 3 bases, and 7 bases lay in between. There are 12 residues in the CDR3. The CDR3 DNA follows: TGTGCCAGCAGCTCGCAGCTCTACGAGCAGTACTTC. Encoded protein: CASSSQLYEQYF.

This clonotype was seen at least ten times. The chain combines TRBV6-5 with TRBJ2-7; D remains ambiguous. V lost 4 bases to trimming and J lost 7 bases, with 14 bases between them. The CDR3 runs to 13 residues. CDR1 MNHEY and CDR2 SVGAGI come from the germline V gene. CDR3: CASSSGPWGEQYF. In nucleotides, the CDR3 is TGTGCCAGCAGTTCCGGACCCTGGGGTGAGCAGTACTTC.

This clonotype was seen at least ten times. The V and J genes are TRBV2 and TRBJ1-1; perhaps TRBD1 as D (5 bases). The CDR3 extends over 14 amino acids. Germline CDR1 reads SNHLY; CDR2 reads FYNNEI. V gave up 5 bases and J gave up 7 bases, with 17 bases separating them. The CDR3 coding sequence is TGTGCCAGCAGTTACCTGACAGCCGGGGGTGAAGCTTTCTTT. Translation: CASSYLTAGGEAFF.

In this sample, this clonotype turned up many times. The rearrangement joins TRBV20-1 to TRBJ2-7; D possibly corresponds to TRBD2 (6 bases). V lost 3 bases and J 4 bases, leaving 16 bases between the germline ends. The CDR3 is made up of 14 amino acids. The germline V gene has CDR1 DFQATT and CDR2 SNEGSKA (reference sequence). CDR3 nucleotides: TGCAGTGCTAGCGGGAGTGGGAAAGGATACGAGCAGTACTTC. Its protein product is CSASGSGKGYEQYF.

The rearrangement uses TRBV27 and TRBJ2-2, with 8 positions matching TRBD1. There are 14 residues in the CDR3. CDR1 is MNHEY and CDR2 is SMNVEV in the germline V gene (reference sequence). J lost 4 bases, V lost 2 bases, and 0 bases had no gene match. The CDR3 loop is CASSLDRGTGELFF. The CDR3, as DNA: TGTGCCAGCAGTTTAGACAGGGGCACCGGGGAGCTGTTTTTT.